Shown below are 12 T cell receptor beta chains from a single sample sequenced in a study of T-cell memory formation after mild COVID-19. TCRdb re-called the 5' RACE reads with MiXCR, one entry per CDR3 protein. This sample has about 450,000 distinct CDR3 sequences; less than 25% occur once, and the top ten carry roughly 13%. Specimen: PBMCs or a T cell subset sorted from them (not recorded which). These receptors originate from an adult woman who had mild COVID-19 (a few samples of this study predate the infection). Cell type and time point are not known.

The chain carries TRBV20-1 and TRBJ2-7; weak D call: TRBD2 (6 bases). The CDR3 runs to 15 residues. Trimming removed 0 bases from V and 2 bases from J, with 14 bases in between. Germline CDR1 DFQATT, CDR2 SNEGSKA (reference sequence). This CDR3 is CSARDGGSGTYEQYF. CDR3 nucleotides: TGCAGTGCTAGAGATGGCGGTAGCGGCACCTACGAGCAGTACTTC.

The chain combines TRBV7-9 with TRBJ2-1; no firm D call. Per the germline V gene, CDR1 is SEHNR and CDR2 is FQNEAQ (reference sequence). The CDR3 is made up of 12 amino acids. The germline V and J ends were trimmed by 5 bases and 8 bases, with 10 bases remaining between them. This chain's CDR3 is CASSPPGHEQFF. DNA for the CDR3: TGTGCCAGCAGCCCGCCTGGCCATGAGCAGTTCTTC.

This chain connects TRBV3-1 to TRBJ2-3, with a tentative D call TRBD1 (6 bases). CDR1 LGHDT and CDR2 YNNKEL come from the germline V gene (reference sequence). CDR3 size: 14 residues. Trimming left V 1 base short and J 2 bases short, with 7 bases between. This chain's CDR3 is CASSQGGLTDTQYF. CDR3 nucleotides: TGTGCCAGCAGCCAAGGGGGGCTCACAGATACGCAGTATTTT.

This clonotype has more than one count but fewer than ten. This rearrangement joins TRBV12-3 or TRBV12-4 to TRBJ2-1, with no clear D. Trimming pared 2 bases from V and 9 bases from J, leaving 8 bases between. The CDR3 is 12 amino acids. The DNA for the CDR3 is TGTGCCAGCAGTTTAAGCAATTTTGAGCAGTTCTTC. Protein: CASSLSNFEQFF.

This clonotype has a single count. The gene calls are TRBV7-2 and TRBJ2-2; D unresolved. Trimming pared 5 bases from V and 8 bases from J, leaving 9 bases between. The V gene's germline CDR1 is SGHTA and CDR2 FQGNSA. The CDR3 consists of 12 residues. The CDR3 DNA is TGTGCCAGCAGCCCGGACGTGGGGGAGCTGTTTTTT. This translates into CASSPDVGELFF.

The CDR3 loop is CASSGGGRESYNEQFF. The CDR3 nucleotides are TGTGCCAGCAGCGGGGGCGGGCGGGAGTCCTACAATGAGCAGTTCTTC. J is TRBJ2-1 and V is TRBV9; 7 positions match TRBD2. J lost 1 base, V lost 3 bases, and 7 bases had no gene match. Germline assignment: CDR1 SGDLS and CDR2 YYNGEE. The CDR3 has 16 amino acids.

A note on this clonotype: The junction and the germline gene differ at one end; a read error may be behind it. V and J are TRBV7-7 and TRBJ2-1; D could derive from TRBD1 or TRBD2 (7 bases each). Germline lookup yields CDR1 SSHAT and CDR2 FNYEAQ (reference sequence). The CDR3 is 13 amino acids. CDR3 sequence (DNA): TGTGCTAGCAGCCAGGGGGAGCGGGGCGAGCAGTTCTTC. This sequence encodes CASSQGERGEQFF. The full variable domain, in which reference TRBV7-7 and TRBJ2-1 provide the parts outside the CDR3, is GAGVSQSPRYKVTKRGQDVTLRCDPISSHATLYWYQQALGQGPEFLTYFNYEAQPDKSGLPSDRFSAERPEGSISTLTIQRTEQRDSAMYRCASSQGERGEQFFGPGTRLTVL.

A note on this clonotype: One junction end disagrees with the germline gene, perhaps due to a read error. V is TRBV2 and J is TRBJ2-7; D not resolved. Germline V CDR1 and CDR2: SNHLY, FYNNEI. This CDR3 is built from 12 residues. The CDR3 spells CASSEPTYEQYF. DNA of the CDR3: TGCGCCAGCAGTGAACCTACCTACGAGCAGTACTTC.

This chain connects TRBV4-3 to TRBJ2-1; TRBD2 aligns across 7 bases. Germline V gene sequence: CDR1 LGHNA, CDR2 YSLEER. The CDR3 consists of 18 residues. V shed 0 bases and J 4 bases; nucleotides not matched to a gene: 12. The CDR3 spells CASSQDLSGIRRYNEQFF. The CDR3 coding sequence is TGCGCCAGCAGCCAAGATCTGAGCGGGATCCGGAGGTACAATGAGCAGTTCTTC.

The rearrangement joins TRBV7-9 to TRBJ1-1, with D possibly being TRBD1 (5 bases). The CDR3 loop spans 13 amino acids. The germline V and J ends were trimmed by 3 bases and 4 bases, with 9 bases remaining between them. Germline loops: CDR1 SEHNR, CDR2 FQNEAQ (reference sequence). The CDR3 bases are TGTGCCAGCAGCTTCCCAGGGACCACTGAAGCTTTCTTT. Translating it yields CASSFPGTTEAFF.

This clonotype has just a few counts. The chain is built from TRBV7-8 and TRBJ2-1; 14 positions agree with TRBD2. V lost 1 base and J lost 8; bases outside the gene matches: 7. Germline loops: CDR1 SGHVS, CDR2 FQNEAQ. This CDR3 has 17 residues. The chain's CDR3 is CASSLGTSGGSKDEQFF. Written as DNA, the CDR3 is TGTGCCAGCAGCTTAGGGACTAGCGGGGGGTCCAAGGATGAGCAGTTCTTC.

This clonotype was seen ten or more times. V usage is TRBV4-3 and J usage is TRBJ1-4, with D unresolved. Germline assignment: CDR1 LGHNA and CDR2 YSLEER. The CDR3 extends over 15 amino acids. V was shortened by 0 bases and J by 5 bases, with 10 bases between the two germline ends. The CDR3 bases are TGCGCCAGCAGCCAAGACAGGCAGTACAATGAAAAACTGTTTTTT. Its protein is CASSQDRQYNEKLFF.